Listed below are T cell receptor beta chains from one sample, sequenced in a study of blood T cells in healthy people across ages. TCRdb independently ran MiXCR on the 5' RACE reads; one entry per CDR3 protein. The data show under 2,000,000 distinct CDR3 sequences, around half seen once. What was sequenced was blood. Source of these receptors: a middle-aged woman in good health. Both conserved end residues are part of each CDR3. A D gene is named only where the DNA matches it firmly. Clone sizes are given selectively: once, few, many, or a class where the clone is expanded.

J	D	size	V	CDR3	DNA
TRBJ2-7	.	.	TRBV6-5	CASSYSIGRRSYEQYF	TGTGCCAGCAGTTACTCGATAGGCAGGCGATCCTACGAGCAGTACTTC
TRBJ2-3	TRBD2	.	TRBV11-2	CASSPPYGGTSGGKGTDTQYF	TGTGCCAGCAGCCCACCCTACGGCGGGACTAGCGGGGGTAAGGGCACAGATACGCAGTATTTT
TRBJ1-2	.	few	TRBV6-5	CASSMIGAPGEGYTF	TGTGCCAGCAGTATGATAGGGGCCCCTGGCGAAGGCTACACCTTC
TRBJ2-1	TRBD1	.	TRBV29-1	CSVETGINEQFF	TGCAGCGTTGAGACAGGGATCAATGAGCAGTTCTTC
TRBJ2-1	TRBD2	.	TRBV27	CASSSRLAGGPGGQFF	TGTGCCAGCAGTTCCAGACTAGCGGGGGGCCCCGGTGGGCAGTTCTTC
TRBJ2-1	.	.	TRBV3-1	CASSQDIVRLSSYNEQFF	TGTGCCAGCAGCCAAGATATAGTGAGGTTGAGCTCCTACAATGAGCAGTTCTTC
TRBJ2-5	TRBD2	.	TRBV5-1	CASSETSGGSETQYF	TGCGCCAGCAGCGAAACTAGCGGGGGTTCAGAGACCCAGTACTTC
TRBJ2-3	.	.	TRBV7-2	CASSFLADFSTDTQYF	TGTGCCAGCAGCTTCTTAGCGGACTTTAGCACAGATACGCAGTATTTT
TRBJ2-1	TRBD2	.	TRBV27	CASTRLAGGWEQFF	TGTGCCAGCACCAGACTAGCGGGGGGGTGGGAGCAGTTCTTC
TRBJ1-2	.	once	TRBV5-1	CASTNGAAFNYGYTF	TGCGCCAGCACAAATGGGGCAGCCTTTAACTATGGCTACACCTTC
TRBJ2-1	TRBD1	.	TRBV4-2	CASSQVSTGEYNEQFF	TGTGCCAGCAGCCAAGTGTCGACAGGGGAGTACAATGAGCAGTTCTTC
TRBJ2-7	TRBD1	once	TRBV3-1	CASSHRTGARYEQYF	TGTGCCAGCAGCCACAGGACAGGGGCCCGCTACGAGCAGTACTTC
TRBJ2-3	TRBD2	.	TRBV20-1	CSEAGVDTQYF	TGCAGTGAAGCGGGGGTTGATACGCAGTATTTT
TRBJ2-5	.	.	TRBV7-3	CASSLRHNEQYF	TGTGCCAGCAGCCTGCGGCACAATGAGCAGTACTTC
TRBJ1-2	.	few	TRBV20-1	CSAFPLGTYGYTF	TGCAGTGCTTTTCCACTGGGGACCTATGGCTACACCTTC
TRBJ1-6	.	.	TRBV6-2/TRBV6-3	CASTKAARVDSPLHF	TGTGCCAGCACCAAAGCCGCAAGGGTGGATTCACCCCTCCACTTT
TRBJ2-7	TRBD2	few	TRBV7-2	CASSYSSGGPMYPYEQYF	TGTGCCAGCAGCTACTCTAGCGGGGGGCCCATGTATCCCTACGAGCAGTACTTC
TRBJ2-3	TRBD2	.	TRBV7-6	CASSSSPSGGLLSTDTQYF	TGTGCCAGCAGCTCCTCGCCTAGCGGGGGCCTCCTCTCCACAGATACGCAGTATTTT
TRBJ1-5	TRBD1	.	TRBV20-1	CSAPGQGMAEPQHF	TGCAGTGCGCCCGGACAGGGAATGGCGGAGCCCCAGCATTTT
TRBJ2-7	TRBD1	.	TRBV6-1	CASLWTGSSYEQYF	TGTGCCAGCCTTTGGACAGGCTCTTCCTACGAGCAGTACTTC
TRBJ2-7	TRBD2	.	TRBV20-1	CSAIAGVPTEQYF	TGCAGTGCTATAGCGGGGGTGCCTACCGAGCAGTACTTC
TRBJ2-1	.	.	TRBV10-3	CAIFLTDYNEQFF	TGTGCCATCTTTCTAACAGATTACAATGAGCAGTTCTTC
TRBJ1-5	.	.	TRBV7-2	CASSLDGLSNQPQHF	TGTGCCAGCAGCCTGGACGGACTTAGCAATCAGCCCCAGCATTTT
TRBJ2-6	.	.	TRBV6-2/TRBV6-3	CASSWGGGGANVLTF	TGTGCCAGCAGTTGGGGAGGCGGCGGGGCCAACGTCCTGACTTTC
TRBJ2-3	TRBD2	.	TRBV20-1	CSAQRGGGTDTQYF	TGCAGTGCTCAGCGGGGGGGTGGGACAGATACGCAGTATTTT
TRBJ2-3	.	few	TRBV7-9	CASSLGASPISDTQYF	TGTGCCAGCAGCTTAGGAGCTAGCCCCATTTCTGATACGCAGTATTTT
TRBJ2-1	.	once	TRBV6-2/TRBV6-3	CTSRDGGRVGQQFF	TGTACCAGCAGGGACGGCGGACGGGTCGGGCAGCAGTTCTTC
TRBJ2-7	TRBD1	many	TRBV29-1	CSVRQGFNEQYF	TGCAGCGTAAGACAGGGTTTCAACGAGCAGTACTTC
TRBJ2-3	.	many	TRBV5-1	CASRGGLSTDTQYF	TGCGCCAGCAGAGGGGGGCTTAGCACAGATACGCAGTATTTT
TRBJ2-1	TRBD1	.	TRBV28	CASRPWTGGLDEQFF	TGTGCCAGCAGACCATGGACAGGGGGTTTAGATGAGCAGTTCTTC
TRBJ1-1	.	.	TRBV20-1	CSAKRGGQAVGTEAFF	TGCAGTGCCAAGAGGGGAGGGCAGGCGGTGGGGACTGAAGCTTTCTTT
TRBJ1-2	TRBD1	few	TRBV12-3/TRBV12-4	CASSLGWGQGAHGYTF	TGTGCCAGCAGTCTAGGTTGGGGACAGGGGGCCCATGGCTACACCTTC
TRBJ2-3	.	.	TRBV5-1	CASSPGTYSDTQYF	TGCGCCAGCAGCCCCGGGACCTACTCTGATACGCAGTATTTT
TRBJ1-2	.	many	TRBV20-1	CSAPRVEWTATNYGYTF	TGCAGTGCTCCTAGGGTGGAATGGACAGCTACTAACTATGGCTACACCTTC
TRBJ2-1	TRBD1	few	TRBV10-3	CAITQKLQGLEQFF	TGTGCCATCACTCAAAAGTTACAGGGGTTAGAGCAGTTCTTC
TRBJ2-3	TRBD2	.	TRBV6-2/TRBV6-3	CASSYHLTSGGRDTQYF	TGTGCCAGCAGTTACCATTTAACTAGCGGGGGTCGAGATACGCAGTATTTT
TRBJ2-4	TRBD1	few	TRBV7-2	CASSLAGGVKNIQYF	TGTGCCAGCAGCTTAGCAGGGGGCGTCAAAAACATTCAGTACTTC
TRBJ2-7	.	few	TRBV7-9	CASSLSYGRTGEYEQYF	TGTGCCAGCAGCTTATCATACGGGCGAACCGGGGAATACGAGCAGTACTTC
TRBJ2-1	.	.	TRBV6-2/TRBV6-3	CASSYWIQNNEQFF	TGTGCCAGCAGTTACTGGATTCAAAACAATGAGCAGTTCTTC
TRBJ2-5	TRBD2	.	TRBV3-1	CASSQLRLAGVVYF	TGTGCCAGCAGCCAACTTAGGCTAGCGGGCGTAGTGTACTTC
TRBJ2-7	.	.	TRBV20-1	CSAFPEGARSDEQYF	TGCAGTGCCTTCCCGGAGGGGGCAAGATCGGACGAGCAGTACTTC
TRBJ2-1	.	few	TRBV3-1	CASSSSARGYEQFF	TGTGCCAGCAGCTCGTCGGCTAGAGGCTATGAGCAGTTCTTC
TRBJ2-7	TRBD2	few	TRBV7-2	CASTLGTSGTYEQYF	TGTGCCAGCACTCTGGGGACTAGCGGGACCTACGAGCAGTACTTC
TRBJ1-2	.	few	TRBV15	CATSPDRDAVGYTF	TGTGCCACCAGCCCCGACAGAGATGCGGTTGGATACACCTTC
TRBJ1-5	.	few	TRBV27	CASSLLGGGRPQHF	TGTGCCAGCAGTTTATTGGGGGGGGGTCGGCCCCAGCATTTT
TRBJ2-3	.	.	TRBV5-5	CASSGQLFTQYF	TGTGCCAGCAGCGGGCAGCTGTTTACGCAGTATTTT
TRBJ2-3	TRBD2	.	TRBV5-1	CASSWGTSGPDTQYF	TGCGCCAGCAGCTGGGGGACTAGCGGGCCAGATACGCAGTATTTT
TRBJ2-3	.	.	TRBV6-6	CASILRGAGPTDTQYF	TGTGCCAGCATCCTTCGGGGGGCGGGTCCCACAGATACGCAGTATTTT
TRBJ2-7	TRBD2	.	TRBV7-2	CASSLVGLESHEQYF	TGTGCCAGCAGCTTAGTAGGACTAGAATCCCACGAGCAGTACTTC
TRBJ2-7	TRBD1	.	TRBV20-1	CSASGTEAPFRSYEQYF	TGCAGTGCTAGTGGGACAGAGGCCCCGTTTCGATCCTACGAGCAGTACTTC
TRBJ2-7	.	few	TRBV28	CASSQTDYSYEQYF	TGTGCCAGCAGTCAAACCGACTACTCCTACGAGCAGTACTTC
TRBJ2-1	.	few	TRBV20-1	CSASSGDRNEQFF	TGCAGTGCTAGTTCCGGAGATCGCAATGAGCAGTTCTTC
TRBJ2-5	TRBD2	few	TRBV6-2/TRBV6-3	CASRGIGLAVVKETQYF	TGTGCCAGCAGGGGAATTGGACTAGCGGTGGTCAAAGAGACCCAGTACTTC
TRBJ2-5	.	.	TRBV6-2/TRBV6-3	CASRKRTELQETQYF	TGTGCCAGCAGAAAAAGGACAGAATTACAAGAGACCCAGTACTTC
TRBJ2-1	.	.	TRBV7-2	CASTTYGALFDEQFF	TGTGCCAGCACCACTTATGGGGCCCTCTTCGATGAGCAGTTCTTC
TRBJ2-3	.	few	TRBV27	CASGLRACCTDTQYF	TGTGCCAGCGGACTTCGGGCATGTTGCACAGATACGCAGTATTTT
TRBJ2-5	TRBD2	once	TRBV5-1	CASSRILLTSGTEGETQYF	TGCGCCAGCAGTCGAATTTTATTGACTAGCGGGACTGAAGGAGAGACCCAGTACTTC
TRBJ1-4	.	.	TRBV29-1	CSVEVTGPNEKLFF	TGCAGCGTTGAAGTAACAGGACCCAATGAAAAACTGTTTTTT
TRBJ1-1	TRBD1	once	TRBV6-2/TRBV6-3	CASSYSDRGRGNTEAFF	TGTGCCAGCAGTTACTCGGACAGGGGTCGAGGAAACACTGAAGCTTTCTTT